The 21 T cell receptor beta chains in this list originate from one sample, sequenced in a study of blood T cell repertoires in COVID-19. Sequencing used immunoSEQ multiplex PCR; TCRdb keeps in-frame clones, though not all of them. The sample contains around 160,000 clones, more than 75% of which appear only once. The specimen was peripheral blood. The receptors come from a woman in her 70s with COVID-19, enrolled during active disease.

The chain combines TRBV5-6 with TRBJ1-1; TRBD1 matches at 9 bases. This CDR3 contains 15 residues. Trimming took 2 bases from V and 5 from J; bases not matched to a gene: 7. Germline loops: CDR1 SGHDT, CDR2 YYEEEE. The CDR3 DNA reads as TGTGCCAGCAGCTTAGGGACAGGGAGAGGGACTGAAGCTTTCTTT. Amino acids: CASSLGTGRGTEAFF.

This sequence joins TRBV27 and TRBJ1-6; D unresolved. The CDR3 contains 13 residues. The V end lost 0 bases, the J end lost 8 bases, and 5 bases lay between the germline ends. CDR1 and CDR2 from the germline V gene are MNHEY and SMNVEV (reference sequence). The CDR3 DNA sequence: TGTGCCAGCAGTTTATCGATAGATTCACCCCTCCACTTT. It yields the protein CASSLSIDSPLHF.

This sequence joins TRBV12-3 or TRBV12-4 and TRBJ1-1; TRBD1 aligns across 7 bases. The J segment lost 10 bases and the V segment lost 2 bases, leaving 1 base of the junction unmatched. CDR3 length equals 11 residues. The CDR3 nucleotides read TGTGCCAGCAGTTTAAAGGGGGCAGCTTTCTTT. It specifies CASSLKGAAFF.

V usage is TRBV2 and J usage is TRBJ1-1, with 7 bases fitting TRBD1. The CDR3 length is 15 residues. The V and J ends lost 7 bases and 0 bases, in that order; junction bases with no gene match: 8. Per the germline V gene, CDR1 is SNHLY and CDR2 is FYNNEI. Written as DNA, the CDR3 is TGTGCCAGCAAGACACAGGGGAACATGAACACTGAAGCTTTCTTT. It specifies CASKTQGNMNTEAFF.

This clone was seen just once. The chain is built from TRBV28 and TRBJ2-3; D call uncertain. V shed 7 bases and J shed 0 bases, with 5 bases lying between them. Germline V gives CDR1 MDHEN, CDR2 SYDVKM. The CDR3 length is 12 residues. CDR3 residues: CASKQSTDTQYF. The CDR3 DNA follows: TGTGCCAGCAAGCAAAGCACAGATACGCAGTATTTT.

This clone was found a few times. The chain links TRBV11-2 to TRBJ1-3; 9 positions agree with TRBD1. The CDR3 runs to 18 residues. The junction had 16 bases not matched to a gene; V was cut back by 6 bases and J by 4 bases. Germline V CDR1 and CDR2: SGHAT, FQNNGV. The DNA for the CDR3 is TGTGCCAGCAGAGGATCGGGACAGGGAAATCTCCCCGGAAACACCATATATTTT. Protein product: CASRGSGQGNLPGNTIYF. The full variable domain, completed using reference TRBV11-2 and TRBJ1-3, is EAGVAQSPRYKIIEKRQSVAFWCNPISGHATLYWYQQILGQGPKLLIQFQNNGVVDDSQLPKDRFSAERLKGVDSTLKIQPAKLEDSAVYLCASRGSGQGNLPGNTIYFGEGSWLTVV.

This rearrangement joins TRBV28 to TRBJ1-6, with TRBD1 matching 7 bases. CDR1 is MDHEN and CDR2 is SYDVKM in the germline V gene. J was trimmed by 6 bases and V by 5 bases; bases with no gene match: 7. The CDR3 totals 15 residues. CDR3 loop: CASSGTAVFNSPLHF. CDR3 DNA: TGTGCCAGCAGTGGGACAGCCGTGTTTAATTCACCCCTCCACTTT.

The genes are TRBV9 and TRBJ2-3, with 7 bases matching TRBD2. V was pared by 1 base and J by 12 bases, with 5 bases of the junction left unmatched. CDR1 and CDR2 (germline): SGDLS, YYNGEE. This CDR3 region has 12 residues. The CDR3 DNA follows: TGTGCCAGCAGCGTAAGAGGGGACTACCAGTATTTT. Translated, it gives CASSVRGDYQYF. Complete variable domain (other parts from reference TRBV9 and TRBJ2-3): DSGVTQTPKHLITATGQRVTLRCSPRSGDLSVYWYQQSLDQGLQFLIQYYNGEERAKGNILERFSAQQFPDLHSELNLSSLELGDSALYFCASSVRGDYQYFGPGTRLTVL.

The chain couples TRBV7-9 to TRBJ1-4, with D unclear. Germline CDR1 is SEHNR and CDR2 is FQNEAQ (reference sequence). Trimming took off 1 base at V and 4 bases at J, with 16 bases between the two ends. This CDR3 is 17 amino acids long. In DNA, the CDR3 is TGTGCCAGCAGCTTAGGCTCGAGTCCTCTTGGTAATGAAAAACTGTTTTTT. It yields the protein CASSLGSSPLGNEKLFF.

This chain joins TRBV5-1 and TRBJ2-2, with TRBD2 identical over 8 bases. The CDR3 has 16 residues. CDR1 and CDR2 from the germline V gene are SGHRS and YFSETQ. V lost 4 bases to trimming and J lost 2 bases; unmatched junction nucleotides: 7. CDR3 amino acids: CASSTRGGSNTGELFF. DNA for the CDR3: TGCGCCAGCAGCACCCGGGGGGGAAGCAACACCGGGGAGCTGTTTTTT. Based on the CDR3 plus reference TRBV5-1 and TRBJ2-2, the full variable domain is KAGVTQTPRYLIKTRGQQVTLSCSPISGHRSVSWYQQTPGQGLQFLFEYFSETQRNKGNFPGRFSGRQFSNSRSEMNVSTLELGDSALYLCASSTRGGSNTGELFFGEGSRLTVL.

This clone turned up a few times. In DNA form, the CDR3 reads TGTGCCAGAGAGACTAGCGGGGCCCAAAGCTCCTACAATGAGCAGTTCTTC. It is translated as CARETSGAQSSYNEQFF. The chain employs TRBV7-2 and TRBJ2-1; 11 bases are shared with TRBD2. CDR1 is SGHTA, CDR2 FQGNSA, per germline. V was pared by 9 bases and J by 0 bases, with 10 bases of the junction left unmatched. The length of the CDR3 is 17 residues.

This chain uses TRBV27 with TRBJ1-1; D call uncertain. Between the trimmed V and J ends, which lost 2 bases and 8 bases, there was a span of 21 bases. CDR3 size: 16 residues. Germline CDR1 MNHEY, CDR2 SMNVEV (reference sequence). The CDR3 is CASSLGWQVGSPEAFF. CDR3 in DNA: TGTGCCAGCAGTTTAGGGTGGCAGGTTGGGTCGCCGGAAGCTTTCTTT.

This chain links TRBV19 with TRBJ2-5, with D perhaps matching TRBD2 (5 bases). Trimming removed 4 bases at V and 6 bases at J, with 12 bases between. The CDR3 contains 13 residues. Germline CDR1 and CDR2: LNHDA and SQIVND (reference sequence). CDR3 sequence: CASSTHGIQTQYF. Here the CDR3 DNA reads TGTGCCAGTAGTACCCACGGGATCCAGACCCAGTACTTC.

V gene TRBV5-1 combines with J gene TRBJ1-2; D is possibly TRBD1 (5 bases). Trimming removed 5 bases from V and 5 bases from J, with 22 bases in between. CDR1 is SGHRS and CDR2 is YFSETQ in the germline V gene. This CDR3 is 16 amino acids long. The CDR3: CASSFREGSQTYGYTF. DNA of the CDR3: TGCGCCAGCAGTTTCCGGGAGGGGTCCCAAACTTATGGCTACACCTTC.

In this sample, this clone turned up once. The chain is built from TRBV3-1 (or the pseudogene TRBV3-2) and TRBJ2-2; 9 nucleotides match TRBD2. Germline assignment: CDR1 LGHDT and CDR2 YNNKEL (reference sequence). This CDR3 is built from 18 residues. J lost 10 bases, V lost 1 base, and 16 bases had no gene match. CDR3: CASSQANPGLAAREELFF. The CDR3 DNA follows: TGTGCCAGCAGCCAAGCAAATCCGGGACTAGCTGCCAGGGAGGAGCTGTTTTTT.

The genes are TRBV5-1 and TRBJ1-2; D remains ambiguous. Germline V gene data show CDR1 as SGHRS and CDR2 as YFSETQ. V lost 1 base to trimming and J lost 2 bases, with 15 bases between them. The CDR3 is 16 residues long. CDR3 amino acids: CASSLRGRGENYGYTF. For the CDR3, the DNA is TGCGCCAGCAGCTTGAGAGGACGGGGAGAGAACTATGGCTACACCTTC.

This clone was recorded a few times. This specimen includes other DNA sequences encoding the same CDR3. This sequence joins TRBV5-1 and TRBJ1-2, with 7 bases identical to TRBD1. Losses at the gene ends were 0 bases for V and 6 bases for J; bases not matched to a gene: 2. The CDR3 is 13 residues long. Looked up from germline, CDR1 is SGHRS and CDR2 is YFSETQ. The CDR3 loop reads CASSLGQGDGYTF. CDR3 DNA: TGCGCCAGCAGCTTGGGGCAGGGGGATGGCTACACCTTC.

DNA of the CDR3: TGTGCCACCAGCAGAAACCCCTCGGGCTCTGGAAACACCATATATTTT. It specifies CATSRNPSGSGNTIYF. The chain recombines TRBV15 with TRBJ1-3; D ambiguous. Germline V gene sequence: CDR1 LNHNV, CDR2 YYDKDF (reference sequence). The CDR3 covers 16 residues. V was cut by 2 bases and J by 0 bases, with 11 bases left in between.

In this sample, this clone turned up once. The chain employs TRBV29-1 and TRBJ2-1, with TRBD2 as a possible D gene (5 bases). Germline assignment: CDR1 SQVTM and CDR2 ANQGSEA. This CDR3 comprises 16 residues. The ends were cut back, 3 bases at V and 1 base at J, with 16 bases in the middle. CDR3 region: CSVDGLWAGSYNEQFF. The DNA for the CDR3 is TGCAGCGTTGACGGTTTGTGGGCGGGTTCCTACAATGAGCAGTTCTTC.

The chain carries TRBV27 and TRBJ2-7, with D perhaps TRBD1 (5 bases). Trimming took off 4 bases at V and 4 bases at J, with 23 bases between the two ends. CDR1 is MNHEY, CDR2 SMNVEV, per germline (reference sequence). The CDR3 covers 17 residues. CDR3 loop: CASSSFYDSEVLYEQYF. CDR3 coding DNA: TGTGCCAGCAGTTCCTTCTACGACAGCGAAGTGTTATACGAGCAGTACTTC.

As regards this clone: At one boundary the junction diverges from the germline segment, which might be a read error. The chain employs TRBV30 and TRBJ1-4; 8 bases align to TRBD1. The CDR3 is made up of 13 amino acids. The germline V gene encodes CDR1 GTSNPN and CDR2 SVGIG (reference sequence). The chain's CDR3 is CALNGQGNEKLLF. CDR3 DNA: TGTGCCTTAAACGGACAGGGAAACGAAAAACTGCTTTTT.